These 19 T cell receptor beta chains share one sample of origin, sequenced in a study of blood T cell repertoires in COVID-19. Using immunoSEQ multiplex PCR, the repertoire was profiled, and TCRdb retains in-frame clones only, with some absent. Here the sample spans more than 200,000 clones, around 89% being singletons. Sequencing input: PBMCs or T cells enriched from blood (not recorded which). These receptors were obtained from a woman in her 30s who had recovered from COVID-19.

The chain links TRBV20-1 to TRBJ2-2; 10 bases map to TRBD2. Germline V lookup: CDR1 DFQATT, CDR2 SNEGSKA (reference sequence). J gave up 6 bases and V 3 bases, and 13 bases lay outside the gene matches. CDR3 length: 17 residues. The CDR3 bases are TGCAGTGCTAGTGATCCTAGCGGGAGTAGTCGCGCCGGGGAGCTGTTTTTT. Translating it yields CSASDPSGSSRAGELFF.

The rearrangement links TRBV29-1 to TRBJ1-1, with a tentative D call TRBD1 (5 bases). The V end lost 3 bases, the J end lost 5 bases, and 13 bases lay between the germline ends. Germline lookup yields CDR1 SQVTM and CDR2 ANQGSEA. This CDR3 comprises 13 residues. CDR3 protein: CSVEAGGTTEAFF. Written as DNA, the CDR3 is TGCAGCGTTGAGGCCGGGGGAACAACTGAAGCTTTCTTT.

The V call is TRBV15, the J call TRBJ2-2; 10 nucleotides match TRBD2. This CDR3 has 16 amino acids. The germline V gene encodes CDR1 LNHNV and CDR2 YYDKDF (reference sequence). J was trimmed by 7 bases and V by 3 bases; bases with no gene match: 8. Here the CDR3 reads CATSRRPSGSGGELFF. In nucleotides, the CDR3 is TGTGCCACCAGCAGGAGGCCTAGCGGGAGCGGCGGGGAGCTGTTTTTT.

V and J are TRBV5-1 and TRBJ1-4; 8 positions match TRBD1. The junction had 3 bases not matched to a gene; V was cut back by 0 bases and J by 8 bases. Per germline, CDR1 SGHRS and CDR2 YFSETQ. The CDR3 has 14 amino acids. The CDR3: CASSLDRGGEKLFF. The CDR3 coding sequence is TGCGCCAGCAGCTTGGACAGGGGGGGAGAAAAACTGTTTTTT. The entire variable domain, with the rest obtained from reference TRBV5-1 and TRBJ1-4, is as follows: KAGVTQTPRYLIKTRGQQVTLSCSPISGHRSVSWYQQTPGQGLQFLFEYFSETQRNKGNFPGRFSGRQFSNSRSEMNVSTLELGDSALYLCASSLDRGGEKLFFGSGTQLSVL.

This chain uses TRBV5-1 with TRBJ1-5; D unclear. The V and J ends lost 0 bases and 4 bases respectively, with 8 bases between them. Per the germline V gene, CDR1 is SGHRS and CDR2 is YFSETQ. This CDR3 comprises 14 residues. The CDR3 DNA reads TGCGCCAGCAGCTTGGGCGAGGTTAATCAGCCCCAGCATTTT. It specifies CASSLGEVNQPQHF.

The chain is built from TRBV30 and TRBJ1-2, with D possibly matching TRBD1 (5 bases). CDR1 is GTSNPN and CDR2 is SVGIG in the germline V gene (reference sequence). The CDR3 has 12 amino acids. The V end was cut by 8 bases, the J end by 6 bases, with 16 bases between. The CDR3 loop reads CARRLSGDGYTF. The DNA of the CDR3 is TGTGCCCGAAGATTGTCGGGGGATGGCTACACCTTC.

The J gene is TRBJ2-7, the V gene TRBV21-1; the DNA was not used to check the table's D call, TRBD1. TRBV21-1 is termed a pseudogene. The CDR3 is 17 residues long. The CDR3 region is CASSKRTPGQINYEQYF. As DNA, the CDR3 is TGTGCCAGCAGCAAACGTACTCCGGGACAGATAAACTACGAGCAGTACTTC.

The chain combines TRBV11-2 with TRBJ2-3; a weak D match, TRBD1 (6 bases). CDR3 length equals 13 residues. Trimming took 3 bases from V and 5 from J, leaving 9 bases between them. Germline V gene lookup returns CDR1 SGHAT and CDR2 FQNNGV. CDR3 DNA sequence: TGTGCCAGCAGCTTTGTGGACAGAGATACGCAGTATTTT. Protein: CASSFVDRDTQYF. The complete variable domain, with remaining parts taken from reference TRBV11-2 and TRBJ2-3, reads EAGVAQSPRYKIIEKRQSVAFWCNPISGHATLYWYQQILGQGPKLLIQFQNNGVVDDSQLPKDRFSAERLKGVDSTLKIQPAKLEDSAVYLCASSFVDRDTQYFGPGTRLTVL.

The chain uses TRBV7-9 and TRBJ1-1; D is unresolved. CDR1 SEHNR and CDR2 FQNEAQ come from the germline V gene (reference sequence). This CDR3 region has 12 residues. V lost 1 base and J lost 6, with 6 bases in between. CDR3 sequence (DNA): TGTGCCAGCAGCTTAGAACAGCCTGAAGCTTTCTTT. Translated: CASSLEQPEAFF.

This chain joins TRBV11-3 and TRBJ2-1; 7 bases are shared with TRBD2. The CDR3 loop spans 14 amino acids. Germline assignment: CDR1 SGHNT and CDR2 YENEEA. Germline trimming cut 2 bases from V and 8 bases from J; bases unmatched to any gene: 6. The DNA of the CDR3 is TGTGCCAGCAGCTTATGGGGGAGGGCGTATGAGCAGTTCTTC. Translation: CASSLWGRAYEQFF. The full variable domain, rest sourced from reference TRBV11-3 and TRBJ2-1, is EAGVVQSPRYKIIEKKQPVAFWCNPISGHNTLYWYLQNLGQGPELLIRYENEEAVDDSQLPKDRFSAERLKGVDSTLKIQPAELGDSAVYLCASSLWGRAYEQFFGPGTRLTVL.

This chain links TRBV30 with TRBJ2-1; 13 positions agree with TRBD2. Unmatched junction bases numbered 5, after V lost 3 bases and J lost 6 bases. The CDR3 is made up of 15 amino acids. Germline V lookup: CDR1 GTSNPN, CDR2 SVGIG (reference sequence). CDR3 region: CAWSQLAGGGNEQFF. The CDR3 bases are TGTGCCTGGAGCCAACTAGCGGGAGGGGGCAATGAGCAGTTCTTC.

The chain carries TRBV7-2 and TRBJ2-2; tentatively, D is TRBD2 (5 bases). CDR1 is SGHTA, CDR2 FQGNSA, per germline. The CDR3 sequence is 15 residues long. V gave up 3 bases and J gave up 5 bases, with 13 bases separating them. CDR3 sequence: CASSFYGSWTGELFF. In DNA, the CDR3 is TGTGCCAGCAGCTTCTATGGGAGTTGGACCGGGGAGCTGTTTTTT.

The J gene is TRBJ1-6, the V gene TRBV19; TRBD1 is a possible D gene (6 bases). Germline V CDR1 and CDR2: LNHDA, SQIVND (reference sequence). V was trimmed by 6 bases and J by 7 bases, leaving 16 bases between them. The CDR3 is 15 residues long. DNA of the CDR3: TGTGCCAGTAGCCAAAGGGGGGGCCAGAATTCACCCCTCCACTTT. It is translated as CASSQRGGQNSPLHF.

The chain is built from TRBV24-1 and TRBJ2-2; D not resolved. The V end was cut by 4 bases, the J end by 9 bases, with 11 bases between. Germline CDR1 reads KGHDR; CDR2 reads SFDVKD. The CDR3 contains 13 residues. This CDR3 is CATSESGVRELFF. CDR3 in DNA: TGTGCCACCAGTGAATCAGGCGTCAGGGAGCTGTTTTTT.

The chain is built from TRBV6-5 and TRBJ2-7; D unclear. Trimming cost V 6 bases and J 2 bases, with 8 bases left between them. The CDR3 is 12 amino acids. Germline loops: CDR1 MNHEY, CDR2 SVGAGI. The CDR3 DNA is TGTGCCAGCAGCCGCAACACCTACGAGCAGTACTTC. This encodes CASSRNTYEQYF.

This chain joins TRBV4-3 and TRBJ2-5; D is possibly TRBD2 (6 bases). Germline CDR1 LGHNA, CDR2 YSLEER. Trimming left V 0 bases short and J 2 bases short, with 13 bases between. The CDR3 runs to 16 residues. For the CDR3, the DNA is TGCGCCAGCAGCCAAGATCTGTCGGCGGGACAAGAGACCCAGTACTTC. It specifies CASSQDLSAGQETQYF.

V gene TRBV24-1 combines with J gene TRBJ1-1; D unclear. CDR3 length equals 15 residues. Germline V gene lookup returns CDR1 KGHDR and CDR2 SFDVKD. V was cut by 5 bases and J by 0 bases, with 12 bases left in between. CDR3 in amino acids: CATSGAGGMNTEAFF. The CDR3 region has the DNA TGTGCCACCAGTGGGGCAGGCGGGATGAACACTGAAGCTTTCTTT.

The chain joins TRBV28 to TRBJ2-7; tentatively, D is TRBD2 (5 bases). The germline V gene has CDR1 MDHEN and CDR2 SYDVKM. The CDR3 is 11 amino acids. V was shortened by 8 bases and J by 2 bases, with 7 bases between the two germline ends. The CDR3 sequence: CASGGPYEQYF. In DNA form, the CDR3 reads TGTGCCAGCGGAGGACCCTACGAGCAGTACTTC.

This clone showed up just once. This chain connects TRBV7-9 to TRBJ1-1; D may be TRBD1 (5 bases). Between the trimmed V and J ends, which lost 2 bases and 5 bases, there was a span of 12 bases. Germline assignment: CDR1 SEHNR and CDR2 FQNEAQ (reference sequence). CDR3 length: 14 amino acids. The CDR3 nucleotides are TGTGCCAGCAGCTTATATGTGGGGGGAACTGAAGCTTTCTTT. This translates into CASSLYVGGTEAFF. The whole variable domain, remainder taken from reference TRBV7-9 and TRBJ1-1, is DTGVSQNPRHKITKRGQNVTFRCDPISEHNRLYWYRQTLGQGPEFLTYFQNEAQLEKSRLLSDRFSAERPKGSFSTLEIQRTEQGDSAMYLCASSLYVGGTEAFFGQGTRLTVV.